Presented here are 27 T cell receptor beta chains from one specimen sequenced in a study of cytomegalovirus exposure and HLA in healthy donors. The PCR used 60 Vbeta and 13 Jbeta primers. Libraries were prepared by immunoSEQ multiplex PCR; TCRdb keeps only in-frame clonotypes and omits some of them. The sample lists 110,000 or so clones, more than 65% seen once, with roughly 3% in the top ten. Sequenced input: PBMCs. Receptors originate from a man aged 25 to 40 in good health and CMV-seronegative.

This clone was counted a few times. This rearrangement joins TRBV2 to TRBJ2-7; the D gene is possibly TRBD2 (5 bases). V dropped 4 bases and J dropped 4 bases, with 8 bases sitting between them. The length of the CDR3 is 12 residues. Germline V CDR1 and CDR2: SNHLY, FYNNEI. The CDR3 coding sequence is TGTGCCAGCAGTGGGAGCGGATACGAGCAGTACTTC. Its translation: CASSGSGYEQYF.

V and J are TRBV9 and TRBJ2-1, with 13 bases matching TRBD2. This CDR3 is 15 amino acids long. CDR1 SGDLS and CDR2 YYNGEE come from the germline V gene. Trimming took 4 bases from V and 7 from J; bases not matched to a gene: 5. DNA for the CDR3: TGTGCCAGCAGCAAACTAGCGGGAGGGCGGAATGAGCAGTTCTTC. The encoded protein is CASSKLAGGRNEQFF.

The chain links TRBV4-3 to TRBJ2-2; D is unresolved. In germline, CDR1 is LGHNA, CDR2 YSLEER. Trimming left V 4 bases short and J 1 base short, with 13 bases between. The CDR3 loop spans 16 amino acids. CDR3 protein: CASSPRKSVNTGELFF. CDR3 nucleotide sequence: TGCGCCAGCAGCCCTCGTAAAAGCGTGAACACCGGGGAGCTGTTTTTT.

V gene TRBV12-5 combines with J gene TRBJ1-5; D remains unclear. Trimming stripped 1 base from V and 0 bases from J, with 22 bases between. This CDR3 is 20 amino acids long. Germline V gene lookup returns CDR1 LGHNT and CDR2 FRNRAP. The CDR3 nucleotides are TGTGCTAGTGGTTTGGCCCCTCTCCGCTACAGCAACCATAGCAATCAGCCCCAGCATTTT. It specifies CASGLAPLRYSNHSNQPQHF.

The chain is built from TRBV4-3 and TRBJ1-1, with 9 bases that match TRBD1. Germline CDR1 is LGHNA and CDR2 is YSLEER. The V segment lost 4 bases and the J segment 7 bases; nucleotides outside the gene matches: 4. This CDR3 contains 13 residues. CDR3 amino acids: CASSPDRGIEAFF. CDR3 bases: TGCGCCAGCAGCCCAGACAGGGGGATTGAAGCTTTCTTT.

The chain recombines TRBV27 with TRBJ2-2, with D possibly TRBD2 on 5 matching bases. The CDR3 extends over 13 amino acids. Germline V CDR1 and CDR2: MNHEY, SMNVEV (reference sequence). Trimming took 2 bases from V and 8 from J, leaving 9 bases between them. The chain's CDR3 is CASSLPGVGELFF. The CDR3 nucleotides read TGTGCCAGCAGTTTACCCGGGGTGGGGGAGCTGTTTTTT.

The CDR3: CASRRGGGRNQPQHF. For the CDR3, the DNA is TGTGCCAGTCGGAGAGGGGGTGGGCGCAATCAGCCCCAGCATTTT. The gene calls are TRBV28 and TRBJ1-5; D possibly corresponds to TRBD1 (6 bases). The CDR3 runs 15 residues. CDR1 is MDHEN and CDR2 is SYDVKM in the germline V gene. The V end was cut by 9 bases, the J end by 2 bases, with 17 bases between.

The CDR3 protein is CASSLGGTGGVGYGYTF. The CDR3 coding sequence is TGTGCCAGCAGCCTGGGCGGAACAGGGGGGGTTGGATATGGCTACACCTTC. The rearrangement joins TRBV5-4 to TRBJ1-2; 8 positions match TRBD1. Germline-derived CDR1 and CDR2 are SGHNT and YYREEE (reference sequence). V lost 4 bases, J lost 5 bases, and 16 bases stayed unmatched. The CDR3 consists of 17 residues.

This chain uses TRBV28 with TRBJ2-2; 9 bases line up with TRBD2. In germline, CDR1 is MDHEN, CDR2 SYDVKM. The CDR3 has 15 amino acids. V gave up 3 bases and J gave up 7 bases; unmatched junction bases: 6. The CDR3 DNA reads TGTGCCAGCAGTTTCTGGCGGGAGGGTAACGGGGAGCTGTTTTTT. Protein product: CASSFWREGNGELFF.

This clone was counted a few times. The chain carries TRBV7-2 and TRBJ1-2; TRBD1 agrees at 8 bases. Per the germline V gene, CDR1 is SGHTA and CDR2 is FQGNSA. CDR3 size: 13 residues. Trimming removed 5 bases from V and 4 bases from J; junction bases left unmatched: 3. The CDR3 coding sequence is TGTGCCAGCAGCGACGGGACAGGCTATGGCTACACCTTC. This encodes CASSDGTGYGYTF.

This chain links TRBV18 with TRBJ2-1; unclear D gene. V was clipped by 4 bases and J by 5 bases, with 3 bases between them. Germline V gives CDR1 KGHSH, CDR2 LQKENI. The CDR3 has 11 amino acids. CDR3 protein: CASSRDNEQFF. The CDR3 nucleotides read TGTGCCAGCTCACGAGACAATGAGCAGTTCTTC.

With respect to this clone: The junction departs from the called germline gene at one end, perhaps through a read error. The chain joins TRBV11-2 to TRBJ2-6; possibly TRBD1 for D (5 bases). The germline V gene has CDR1 SGHAT and CDR2 FQNNGV. The CDR3 is 19 amino acids. CDR3: CASSLGLRTSPSGANGLTF. DNA of the CDR3: TGTGCCAGCAGCTTAGGTCTGAGGACCTCACCCTCTGGGGCCAACGGCCTGACTTTC.

This clone was detected a few times. The chain couples TRBV5-1 to TRBJ1-1, with no clear D. The CDR3 is made up of 15 amino acids. V lost 5 bases and J lost 0, with 14 bases in between. Looked up from germline, CDR1 is SGHRS and CDR2 is YFSETQ. The DNA for the CDR3 is TGCGCCAGCAGAATTAACAGCGGAATGAACACTGAAGCTTTCTTT. It codes for CASRINSGMNTEAFF.

This chain connects TRBV7-3 to TRBJ2-6, with a weak D call TRBD1 (5 bases). Germline V gene lookup returns CDR1 SGHTA and CDR2 FQGTGA. CDR3 length: 15 amino acids. V was clipped by 5 bases and J by 1 base, with 9 bases between them. The CDR3 is CASSPHRSGANVLTF. For the CDR3, the DNA is TGTGCCAGCAGCCCACACAGGTCTGGGGCCAACGTCCTGACTTTC.

V is TRBV6-5 and J is TRBJ2-7, with D possibly matching TRBD1 (6 bases). V was cut by 6 bases and J by 0 bases, with 6 bases left in between. The CDR3 runs to 12 residues. The V gene's germline CDR1 is MNHEY and CDR2 SVGAGI. The CDR3 bases are TGTGCCAGCAGGGACAGCTCCTACGAGCAGTACTTC. Residues: CASRDSSYEQYF.

The chain joins TRBV5-1 to TRBJ1-1; D is unresolved. The CDR3 runs to 18 residues. Germline CDR1 reads SGHRS; CDR2 reads YFSETQ. V shed 0 bases and J shed 3 bases, with 21 bases lying between them. The CDR3 protein is CASSLDGRRVVRDTEAFF. The CDR3 nucleotides read TGCGCCAGCAGCTTGGATGGGCGGCGGGTTGTCCGGGACACTGAAGCTTTCTTT.

The chain recombines TRBV5-1 with TRBJ1-4; D gene ambiguous. V lost 5 bases, J lost 8 bases, and 13 bases lay in between. The CDR3 totals 13 residues. Germline CDR1 reads SGHRS; CDR2 reads YFSETQ. CDR3 nucleotide sequence: TGCGCCAGCAGTCGGGAACAGAACGAAAAACTGTTTTTT. Protein product: CASSREQNEKLFF.

The chain couples TRBV5-6 to TRBJ2-1; 13 positions match TRBD2. CDR1 is SGHDT, CDR2 YYEEEE, per germline. The CDR3 has 16 residues. The V segment lost 4 bases and the J segment 7 bases; nucleotides outside the gene matches: 8. For the CDR3, the DNA is TGTGCCAGCAGCAGAAGACTAGCGGGAGGAAGGAATGAGCAGTTCTTC. It yields the protein CASSRRLAGGRNEQFF. Variable domain in full (rest from reference TRBV5-6 and TRBJ2-1): DAGVTQSPTHLIKTRGQQVTLRCSPKSGHDTVSWYQQALGQGPQFIFQYYEEEERQRGNFPDRFSGHQFPNYSSELNVNALLLGDSALYLCASSRRLAGGRNEQFFGPGTRLTVL.

The gene calls are TRBV5-1 and TRBJ2-5, with 7 bases identical to TRBD1. The CDR3 loop spans 14 amino acids. Germline trimming cut 0 bases from V and 3 bases from J; bases unmatched to any gene: 2. CDR1 and CDR2 (germline): SGHRS, YFSETQ. The CDR3: CASSLGQGKETQYF. The CDR3 DNA sequence: TGCGCCAGCAGCTTGGGACAGGGAAAAGAGACCCAGTACTTC.

The J gene is TRBJ1-1, the V gene TRBV11-2; no clear D gene. Trimming took 6 bases from V and 0 from J, leaving 11 bases between them. The V gene's germline CDR1 is SGHAT and CDR2 FQNNGV. This CDR3 is 14 amino acids long. CDR3 sequence reads: CASRLARMNTEAFF. The DNA for the CDR3 is TGTGCCAGCAGACTTGCCAGGATGAACACTGAAGCTTTCTTT.

CDR3 residues: CASSSRDRVYNEQFF. As DNA, the CDR3 is TGTGCCAGCAGCTCCCGGGACAGGGTCTACAATGAGCAGTTCTTC. The chain recombines TRBV5-6 with TRBJ2-1, with TRBD1 matching 9 bases. Germline V gene data show CDR1 as SGHDT and CDR2 as YYEEEE. J gave up 3 bases and V 3 bases, and 4 bases lay outside the gene matches. CDR3 length: 15 residues.

The chain joins TRBV6-1 to TRBJ1-4; tentatively, D is TRBD1 (6 bases). V lost 6 bases and J 10 bases, leaving 12 bases between the germline ends. The CDR3 sequence is 12 residues long. Germline assignment: CDR1 MNHNS and CDR2 SASEGT. The CDR3 region is CASSEQGVKLFF. For the CDR3, the DNA is TGTGCCAGCAGCGAACAGGGTGTAAAACTGTTTTTT.

This chain uses TRBV27 with TRBJ1-5, with D hard to call. Germline V gene lookup returns CDR1 MNHEY and CDR2 SMNVEV (reference sequence). V lost 2 bases to trimming and J lost 2 bases, with 7 bases between them. The CDR3 is 14 residues long. The CDR3 DNA follows: TGTGCCAGCAGTTTACGGTTGGGCAATCAGCCCCAGCATTTT. Amino acids: CASSLRLGNQPQHF.

V is TRBV2 and J is TRBJ2-2, with 14 bases matching TRBD2. V lost 11 bases, J lost 7 bases, and 9 bases stayed unmatched. Germline assignment: CDR1 SNHLY and CDR2 FYNNEI. This CDR3 comprises 15 residues. CDR3 DNA sequence: TGTGCCGGAGGGACTAGCGGGAGTTCGAGCGGGGAGCTGTTTTTT. Translated, it gives CAGGTSGSSSGELFF.

This CDR3 reads CASSQEAAGVDGYTF. The CDR3 DNA follows: TGTGCCAGCAGCCAAGAGGCGGCAGGGGTGGATGGCTACACCTTC. The rearrangement joins TRBV4-2 to TRBJ1-2, with D tentatively TRBD1 (6 bases). Deletions cut 0 bases from V and 6 bases from J, with 14 bases between. Germline CDR1 and CDR2: LGHNA and YNFKEQ. The CDR3 extends over 15 amino acids.

This clone showed up just a few times. The chain uses TRBV7-2 and TRBJ1-3, with 7 bases lining up with TRBD1. This CDR3 is 16 amino acids long. Unmatched junction bases numbered 11, after V lost 5 bases and J lost 4 bases. Germline V lookup: CDR1 SGHTA, CDR2 FQGNSA. The CDR3 spells CASSTPPRDSGNTIYF. The CDR3 nucleotides read TGTGCCAGCAGCACCCCCCCCCGGGACAGCGGAAACACCATATATTTT.

This clone has only one observation. The gene calls are TRBV6-5 and TRBJ1-1; perhaps TRBD1 as D (6 bases). The CDR3 spans 15 residues. Germline lookup yields CDR1 MNHEY and CDR2 SVGAGI. The V gene lost 2 bases and the J gene lost 5 bases, with 15 bases spanning the gap. CDR3 in amino acids: CASSYTPGVGTEAFF. The DNA of the CDR3 is TGTGCCAGCAGTTACACACCAGGGGTCGGGACTGAAGCTTTCTTT.